This TCR beta chain was recovered during a study of tumor T cells in aggressive B-cell lymphoma. Only in-frame clones appear in the TCRdb table, and some are missing; sequencing was by immunoSEQ multiplex PCR. There are about 2,600 clones in the sample; approximately 91% occur only once, and approximately 5% lies in the top ten. V gave up 5 bases and J gave up 6 bases; unmatched junction bases: 11. The CDR3 is 15 amino acids. Germline lookup yields CDR1 SGHTA and CDR2 FQGTGA. The chain employs TRBV7-3 and TRBJ1-1, with 8 bases identical to TRBD1. Source material: tumor tissue. The TCR originated in an adult with diffuse large B cell lymphoma. For the CDR3, the DNA is TGTGCCAGCAGCGCCAGCAGGGGGCGTAGGGCTGAAGCTTTCTTT. Encoded protein: CASSASRGRRAEAFF.